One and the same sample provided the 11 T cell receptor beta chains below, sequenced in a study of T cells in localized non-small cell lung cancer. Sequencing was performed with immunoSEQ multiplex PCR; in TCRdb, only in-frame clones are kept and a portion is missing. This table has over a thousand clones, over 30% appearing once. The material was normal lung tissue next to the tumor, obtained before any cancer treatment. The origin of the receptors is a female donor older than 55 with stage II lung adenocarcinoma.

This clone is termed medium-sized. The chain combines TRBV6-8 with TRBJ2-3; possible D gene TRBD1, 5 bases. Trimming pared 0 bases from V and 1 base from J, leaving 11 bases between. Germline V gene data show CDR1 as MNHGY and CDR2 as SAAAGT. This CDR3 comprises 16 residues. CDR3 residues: CASSYSALGGTDTQYF. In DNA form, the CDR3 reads TGTGCCAGCAGTTACTCGGCTTTAGGGGGCACAGATACGCAGTATTTT.

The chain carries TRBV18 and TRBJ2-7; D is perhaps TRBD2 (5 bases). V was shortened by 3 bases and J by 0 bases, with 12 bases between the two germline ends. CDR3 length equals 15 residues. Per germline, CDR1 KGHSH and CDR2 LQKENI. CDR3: CASSPGRGLSYEQYF. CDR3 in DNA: TGTGCCAGCTCACCGGGCCGGGGTCTCTCCTACGAGCAGTACTTC. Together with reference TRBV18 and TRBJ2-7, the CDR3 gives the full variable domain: NAGVMQNPRHLVRRRGQEARLRCSPMKGHSHVYWYRQLPEEGLKFMVYLQKENIIDESGMPKERFSAEFPKEGPSILRIQQVVRGDSAAYFCASSPGRGLSYEQYFGPGTRLTVT.

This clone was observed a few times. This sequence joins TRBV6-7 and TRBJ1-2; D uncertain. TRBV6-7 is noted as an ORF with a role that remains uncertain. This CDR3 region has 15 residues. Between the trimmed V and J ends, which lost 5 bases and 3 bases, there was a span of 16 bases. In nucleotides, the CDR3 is TGTGCCAGCAGTCGGGAATCGGACGGATACTATGGCTACACCTTC. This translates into CASSRESDGYYGYTF.

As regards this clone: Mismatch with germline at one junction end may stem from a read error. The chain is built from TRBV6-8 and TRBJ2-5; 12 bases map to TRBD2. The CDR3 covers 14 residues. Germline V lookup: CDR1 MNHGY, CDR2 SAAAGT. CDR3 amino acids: CASSFRTSGAADDF. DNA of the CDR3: TGTGCCAGCAGTTTCCGGACTAGCGGGGCCGCGGATGACTTC.

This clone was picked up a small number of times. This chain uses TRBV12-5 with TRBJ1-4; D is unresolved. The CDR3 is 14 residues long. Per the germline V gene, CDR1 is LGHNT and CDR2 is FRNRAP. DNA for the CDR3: TGTGCCAGCACCGACCGGGTGGATAATGAAAAACTGTTTTTT. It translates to CASTDRVDNEKLFF.

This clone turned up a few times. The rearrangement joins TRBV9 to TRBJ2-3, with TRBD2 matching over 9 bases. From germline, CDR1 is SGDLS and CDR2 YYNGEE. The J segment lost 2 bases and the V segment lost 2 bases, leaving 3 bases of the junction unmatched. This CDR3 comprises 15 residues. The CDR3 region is CASSVLAGPTDTQYF. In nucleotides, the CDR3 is TGTGCCAGCAGCGTTCTAGCGGGACCCACAGATACGCAGTATTTT.

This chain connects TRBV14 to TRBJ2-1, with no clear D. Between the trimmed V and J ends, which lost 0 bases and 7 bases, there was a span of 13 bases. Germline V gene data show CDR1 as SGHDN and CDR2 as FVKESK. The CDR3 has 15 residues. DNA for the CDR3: TGTGCCAGCAGCCAAGATCCGCGGTTGAGAAATGAGCAGTTCTTC. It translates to CASSQDPRLRNEQFF. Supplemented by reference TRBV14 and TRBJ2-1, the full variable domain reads EAGVTQFPSHSVIEKGQTVTLRCDPISGHDNLYWYRRVMGKEIKFLLHFVKESKQDESGMPNNRFLAERTGGTYSTLKVQPAELEDSGVYFCASSQDPRLRNEQFFGPGTRLTVL.

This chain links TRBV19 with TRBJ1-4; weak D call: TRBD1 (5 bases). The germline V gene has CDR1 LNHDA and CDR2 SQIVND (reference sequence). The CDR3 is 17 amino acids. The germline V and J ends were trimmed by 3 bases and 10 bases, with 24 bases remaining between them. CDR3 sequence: CASSIGRRMGEMGKLFF. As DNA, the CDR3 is TGTGCCAGTAGTATCGGCCGCCGGATGGGGGAAATGGGAAAACTGTTTTTT.

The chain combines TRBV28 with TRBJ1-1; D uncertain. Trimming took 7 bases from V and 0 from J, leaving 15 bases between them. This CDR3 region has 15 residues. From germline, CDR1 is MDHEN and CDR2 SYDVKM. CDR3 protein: CASNPGEQMNTEAFF. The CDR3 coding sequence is TGTGCCAGCAATCCCGGGGAACAGATGAACACTGAAGCTTTCTTT.

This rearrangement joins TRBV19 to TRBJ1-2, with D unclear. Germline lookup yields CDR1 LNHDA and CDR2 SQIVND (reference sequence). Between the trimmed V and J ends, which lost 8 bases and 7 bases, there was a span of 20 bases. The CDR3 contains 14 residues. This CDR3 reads CASLGLGLVTGYTF. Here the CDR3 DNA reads TGTGCCAGTCTCGGCCTTGGGCTGGTGACTGGCTACACCTTC.

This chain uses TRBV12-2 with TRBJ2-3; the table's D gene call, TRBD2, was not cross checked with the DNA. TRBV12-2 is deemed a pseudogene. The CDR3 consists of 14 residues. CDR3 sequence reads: CASGRDQKADTQYF. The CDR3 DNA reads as TGTGCCTCCGGGAGGGACCAAAAAGCAGATACGCAGTATTTT.